Below, 30 T cell receptor beta chains from the same sample are listed, as sequenced in a study of T cell repertoires in cytomegalovirus infection. TCRdb passed the reads through MiXCR, listing each CDR3 protein once. The sample lists more than 75,000 distinct CDR3 sequences; around 32% were seen once. For these receptors, no antigen is known. Sequencing was performed on CD8+ T cells from cultured PBMCs, taken from culture after CMV antigen stimulation. All receptors come from a human donor in good health (CMV status not recorded). Some clones in this sample may be carry-over from other donors' samples.

The gene calls are TRBV5-6 and TRBJ2-2; 7 positions agree with TRBD1. The junction had 10 bases not matched to a gene; V was cut back by 4 bases and J by 4 bases. There are 16 residues in the CDR3. CDR1 and CDR2 from the germline V gene are SGHDT and YYEEEE. The CDR3 loop reads CASSPPGRGSTGELFF. CDR3 nucleotide sequence: TGTGCCAGCAGCCCTCCGGGCAGGGGGAGCACCGGGGAGCTGTTTTTT.

The rearrangement links TRBV20-1 to TRBJ1-1, with D perhaps TRBD1 (6 bases). The CDR3 spans 11 residues. V was clipped by 6 bases and J by 6 bases, with 11 bases between them. Germline V gene data show CDR1 as DFQATT and CDR2 as SNEGSKA (reference sequence). CDR3 nucleotide sequence: TGCAGTGCCAAGGGGGACGCTGAAGCTTTCTTT. Its protein is CSAKGDAEAFF.

This clonotype appeared many times. The chain joins TRBV2 to TRBJ1-1; 7 bases are a match to TRBD1. This CDR3 has 16 residues. V shed 6 bases, J shed 4 bases, and the junction held 14 bases outside the gene matches. CDR1 SNHLY and CDR2 FYNNEI come from the germline V gene. The CDR3 here is CASSNSDREGVTEAFF. The CDR3 DNA reads TGTGCCAGCAGCAACTCCGACAGGGAGGGTGTCACTGAAGCTTTCTTT.

This clonotype turned up a few times. The genes are TRBV19 and TRBJ2-7; 8 bases fit TRBD2. This CDR3 region has 15 residues. The J segment lost 0 bases and the V segment lost 7 bases, leaving 8 bases of the junction unmatched. The germline V gene has CDR1 LNHDA and CDR2 SQIVND (reference sequence). CDR3 region: CASTKGAGASYEQYF. The CDR3 bases are TGTGCCAGTACCAAGGGAGCGGGGGCCTCCTACGAGCAGTACTTC.

V usage is TRBV11-2 and J usage is TRBJ2-1; D may be TRBD1 (6 bases). CDR3 length equals 17 residues. Deletions cut 1 base from V and 3 bases from J, with 16 bases between. From germline, CDR1 is SGHAT and CDR2 FQNNGV. Written as DNA, the CDR3 is TGTGCCAGCAGCTTAGCCCTACAGGGAAATAACTACAATGAGCAGTTCTTC. Protein sequence: CASSLALQGNNYNEQFF. Looking up the rest from reference TRBV11-2 and TRBJ2-1 gives the full variable domain: EAGVAQSPRYKIIEKRQSVAFWCNPISGHATLYWYQQILGQGPKLLIQFQNNGVVDDSQLPKDRFSAERLKGVDSTLKIQPAKLEDSAVYLCASSLALQGNNYNEQFFGPGTRLTVL.

This clonotype was observed many times. The chain links TRBV7-2 to TRBJ2-7; unclear D gene. This CDR3 comprises 15 residues. V lost 4 bases, J lost 0 bases, and 13 bases lay in between. CDR1 SGHTA and CDR2 FQGNSA come from the germline V gene. The CDR3 nucleotides are TGTGCCAGCAGCTCCCACAGTCAGTTCTCCTACGAGCAGTACTTC. Its translation: CASSSHSQFSYEQYF.

This clonotype appeared many times. The chain links TRBV7-8 to TRBJ1-5; 9 positions match TRBD1. The CDR3 sequence is 16 residues long. The germline gives CDR1 SGHVS, CDR2 FQNEAQ. The J segment lost 7 bases and the V segment lost 2 bases, leaving 9 bases of the junction unmatched. CDR3 coding DNA: TGTGCCAGCAGCTTAACGGCGGGACAGGGAAGACAGCCCCAGCATTTT. This translates into CASSLTAGQGRQPQHF. Filled out from reference TRBV7-8 and TRBJ1-5, the complete variable domain reads GAGVSQSPRYKVAKRGQDVALRCDPISGHVSLFWYQQALGQGPEFLTYFQNEAQLDKSGLPSDRFFAERPEGSVSTLKIQRTQQEDSAVYLCASSLTAGQGRQPQHFGDGTRLSIL.

This clonotype was detected only a few times. The rearrangement joins TRBV28 to TRBJ1-1; D unresolved. V lost 7 bases and J 0 bases, leaving 12 bases between the germline ends. The CDR3 has 14 residues. From germline, CDR1 is MDHEN and CDR2 SYDVKM. CDR3 in amino acids: CASTTPGLNTEAFF. Written as DNA, the CDR3 is TGTGCCAGCACCACCCCGGGTCTGAACACTGAAGCTTTCTTT.

In its sample, this clonotype was seen a few times. This chain links TRBV7-8 with TRBJ2-7; 11 bases fit TRBD2. CDR3 length equals 14 residues. V lost 4 bases, J lost 6 bases, and 5 bases stayed unmatched. Germline CDR1 is SGHVS and CDR2 is FQNEAQ. The CDR3 region has the DNA TGTGCCAGCAGCTCGTTAGCGGGGGGGCTCGAGCAGTACTTC. This translates into CASSSLAGGLEQYF.

The V call is TRBV19, the J call TRBJ2-1; 9 positions agree with TRBD2. CDR1 and CDR2 (germline): LNHDA, SQIVND (reference sequence). V gave up 7 bases and J gave up 1 base; unmatched junction bases: 5. There are 15 residues in the CDR3. The DNA of the CDR3 is TGTGCCAGTATTTATAGCGGGGGATCCTACAATGAGCAGTTCTTC. It yields the protein CASIYSGGSYNEQFF.

The V and J genes are TRBV28 and TRBJ1-1; 11 bases fit TRBD1. This CDR3 spans 16 amino acids. The V gene's germline CDR1 is MDHEN and CDR2 SYDVKM. Trimming removed 7 bases from V and 3 bases from J; junction bases left unmatched: 10. The CDR3 sequence: CASTPGQGVVDTEAFF. The CDR3 DNA sequence: TGTGCCAGCACCCCGGGACAGGGGGTGGTTGACACTGAAGCTTTCTTT.

This clonotype was recorded a few times. The chain uses TRBV11-2 and TRBJ2-1, with D unclear. V was pared by 3 bases and J by 9 bases, with 9 bases between. The V gene's germline CDR1 is SGHAT and CDR2 FQNNGV. The CDR3 has 12 residues. In nucleotides, the CDR3 is TGTGCCAGCAGCTTCATTATGCCTGAGCAGTTCTTC. Protein product: CASSFIMPEQFF.

The chain joins TRBV24-1 to TRBJ1-2; a weak D match, TRBD1 (6 bases). This CDR3 has 13 residues. In germline, CDR1 is KGHDR, CDR2 SFDVKD. V lost 2 bases to trimming and J lost 5 bases, with 8 bases between them. CDR3 residues: CATSDSGVYGYTF. The CDR3 DNA sequence: TGTGCCACCAGTGATTCAGGGGTATATGGCTACACCTTC.

Comments on this clonotype: A much larger clone differs by one base, so this may be a read error. This chain joins TRBV6-1 and TRBJ1-1; D is unresolved. This CDR3 spans 15 amino acids. V was cut by 0 bases and J by 6 bases, with 14 bases left in between. The germline V gene has CDR1 MNHNS and CDR2 SASEGT. The CDR3 region has the DNA TGTGCCAGCAGTGAAGCCCCGGTGGGTAACGCTGAAGCTTTCTTT. It codes for CASSEAPVGNAEAFF.

This chain connects TRBV7-9 to TRBJ2-7, with D perhaps given as TRBD1 or TRBD2 (5 bases each). With 5 bases removed from V and 3 bases from J, the gap between germline ends came to 17 bases. Germline CDR1 and CDR2: SEHNR and FQNEAQ (reference sequence). CDR3 length: 15 amino acids. The CDR3 loop is CASSGSRGIGYEQYF. CDR3 DNA: TGTGCCAGCAGCGGAAGTCGGGGCATAGGCTACGAGCAGTACTTC.

This clonotype appeared a few times. The chain recombines TRBV7-9 with TRBJ2-1; no reliable D call. Germline V gives CDR1 SEHNR, CDR2 FQNEAQ (reference sequence). Trimming took 3 bases from V and 4 from J, leaving 10 bases between them. The CDR3 runs 14 residues. The CDR3 sequence: CASSLELNYNEQFF. Written as DNA, the CDR3 is TGTGCCAGCAGCTTGGAGCTTAATTACAATGAGCAGTTCTTC.

This clonotype was observed at least ten times. The V call is TRBV11-3, the J call TRBJ2-7; D is perhaps TRBD2 (7 bases). The CDR3 sequence is 13 residues long. Germline-derived CDR1 and CDR2 are SGHNT and YENEEA. V gave up 1 base and J gave up 6 bases, with 10 bases separating them. The CDR3 is CASSLGGGSEQYF. The DNA of the CDR3 is TGTGCCAGCAGCTTAGGGGGGGGCAGCGAGCAGTACTTC.

This clonotype was recorded at least ten times. The chain carries TRBV4-1 and TRBJ2-7; possible D gene TRBD2, 5 bases. CDR1 and CDR2 from the germline V gene are MGHRA and YSYEKL. V lost 4 bases and J 4 bases, leaving 11 bases between the germline ends. This CDR3 comprises 13 residues. Here the CDR3 DNA reads TGCGCCAGCAGCCCGCCGGGAAAGTACGAGCAGTACTTC. Protein sequence: CASSPPGKYEQYF.

The chain has TRBV27 and TRBJ2-7, with TRBD2 matching 9 bases. CDR1 and CDR2 (germline): MNHEY, SMNVEV (reference sequence). The CDR3 runs 13 residues. Unmatched junction bases numbered 1, after V lost 4 bases and J lost 3 bases. CDR3 bases: TGTGCCAGCAGTTCAGCGGGGGGCTACGAGCAGTACTTC. The encoded protein is CASSSAGGYEQYF.

The rearrangement joins TRBV20-1 to TRBJ1-1; a weak D match, TRBD1 (5 bases). This CDR3 region has 12 residues. V lost 5 bases to trimming and J lost 3 bases, with 10 bases between them. The germline V gene encodes CDR1 DFQATT and CDR2 SNEGSKA (reference sequence). CDR3 sequence (DNA): TGCAGTGCTGGGACCCAGTACACTGAAGCTTTCTTT. The encoded protein is CSAGTQYTEAFF.

This clonotype was counted many times. The chain has TRBV28 and TRBJ1-2; D remains ambiguous. Germline CDR1 is MDHEN and CDR2 is SYDVKM. Trimming shortened V by 1 base and J by 6 bases, and 6 bases separated the two germline ends. The CDR3 runs to 12 residues. The CDR3 DNA reads TGTGCCAGCAGTTTATCTGGGGATGGCTACACCTTC. This translates into CASSLSGDGYTF.

This chain connects TRBV28 to TRBJ1-6; possibly TRBD1 for D (5 bases). This CDR3 spans 16 amino acids. Germline assignment: CDR1 MDHEN and CDR2 SYDVKM. V shed 5 bases and J shed 0 bases, with 11 bases lying between them. This CDR3 is CASSQNRNSYNSPLHF. The CDR3 region has the DNA TGTGCCAGCAGTCAAAACAGGAACTCCTATAATTCACCCCTCCACTTT. Using reference TRBV28 and TRBJ1-6 for the parts outside the CDR3, the full variable domain is DVKVTQSSRYLVKRTGEKVFLECVQDMDHENMFWYRQDPGLGLRLIYFSYDVKMKEKGDIPEGYSVSREKKERFSLILESASTNQTSMYLCASSQNRNSYNSPLHFGNGTRLTVT.

This clonotype has a handful of counts. The CDR3 here is CASSQNTFNQPQHF. Written as DNA, the CDR3 is TGCGCCAGCAGCCAGAACACCTTCAATCAGCCCCAGCATTTT. V and J are TRBV4-1 and TRBJ1-5, with D unresolved. Germline lookup yields CDR1 MGHRA and CDR2 YSYEKL. The CDR3 is 14 amino acids. V was shortened by 3 bases and J by 3 bases, with 9 bases between the two germline ends.

There are a few counts of this clonotype. DNA of the CDR3: TGTGCCAGCAGCTCCTGGGGCTACACTGAAGCTTTCTTT. It encodes CASSSWGYTEAFF. The genes are TRBV7-2 and TRBJ1-1, with D possibly TRBD1 on 5 matching bases. This CDR3 contains 13 residues. V lost 4 bases to trimming and J lost 3 bases, with 9 bases between them. The germline gives CDR1 SGHTA, CDR2 FQGNSA.

This clonotype has more than one count but fewer than ten. V and J are TRBV28 and TRBJ2-3; 7 nucleotides line up with TRBD2. The CDR3 is 13 amino acids. Unmatched junction bases numbered 3, after V lost 3 bases and J lost 6 bases. CDR1 is MDHEN and CDR2 is SYDVKM in the germline V gene. The CDR3 protein is CASSFVGGDTQYF. The CDR3 nucleotides are TGTGCCAGCAGTTTTGTCGGGGGGGATACGCAGTATTTT.

As concerns this clonotype: Possible read error: a much larger clone is one base away. The chain is built from TRBV7-2 and TRBJ1-5; TRBD1 is a possible D gene (5 bases). The CDR3 length is 14 residues. CDR1 SGHTA and CDR2 FQGNSA come from the germline V gene. The CDR3 is CANSFTGENQPQHF. Written as DNA, the CDR3 is TGTGCCAACAGCTTCACGGGGGAAAATCAGCCCCAGCATTTT.

This clonotype was detected a few times. The chain is built from TRBV7-6 and TRBJ2-7; no firm D call. The V and J ends lost 5 bases and 3 bases respectively, with 8 bases between them. Looked up from germline, CDR1 is SGHVS and CDR2 is FNYEAQ. The CDR3 runs 12 residues. CDR3 loop: CASSPRFYEQYF. In nucleotides, the CDR3 is TGTGCCAGCAGCCCCCGTTTCTACGAGCAGTACTTC. The entire variable domain, with the rest obtained from reference TRBV7-6 and TRBJ2-7, is as follows: GAGVSQSPRYKVTKRGQDVALRCDPISGHVSLYWYRQALGQGPEFLTYFNYEAQQDKSGLPNDRFSAERPEGSISTLTIQRTEQRDSAMYRCASSPRFYEQYFGPGTRLTVT.

The CDR3 coding sequence is TGTGCCAGCAGCTCCGGAGCCCGGGGGGGCCCCAATGAGCAGTTCTTC. Translation: CASSSGARGGPNEQFF. This chain uses TRBV7-9 with TRBJ2-1; 8 bases match TRBD2. After removal of 4 bases from V and 6 bases from J, the junction contained 11 bases not matched to a gene. CDR1 and CDR2 from the germline V gene are SEHNR and FQNEAQ (reference sequence). The CDR3 runs 16 residues.

The chain combines TRBV2 with TRBJ2-1; no reliable D call. Germline V CDR1 and CDR2: SNHLY, FYNNEI. The CDR3 runs 13 residues. V lost 3 bases to trimming and J lost 5 bases, with 8 bases between them. This CDR3 is CASSDLGHNEQFF. In DNA form, the CDR3 reads TGTGCCAGCAGTGACTTAGGGCACAATGAGCAGTTCTTC.

This chain links TRBV19 with TRBJ1-5, with D possibly matching TRBD1 (5 bases). The V and J ends lost 3 bases and 5 bases respectively, with 11 bases between them. The germline V gene has CDR1 LNHDA and CDR2 SQIVND (reference sequence). The CDR3 extends over 14 amino acids. The CDR3 protein is CASSIAGRDQPQHF. The CDR3 region has the DNA TGTGCCAGTAGTATTGCAGGGAGAGATCAGCCCCAGCATTTT.